One and the same sample provided the 29 T cell receptor beta chains below, sequenced in a study of T cell responses to AZD1222 COVID-19 vaccine. Assay used: immunoSEQ multiplex PCR; TCRdb lists only in-frame clones, some missing. Of 150,000 to 200,000 clones in the sample, roughly 92% are singletons; the top ten hold approximately 0.69%. The sample here was peripheral blood, taken on day 0 of AZD1222 vaccination. All receptors come from an adult in good health.

The chain carries TRBV27 and TRBJ1-1; D unresolved. Deletions cut 1 base from V and 1 base from J, with 16 bases between. Germline CDR1 reads MNHEY; CDR2 reads SMNVEV (reference sequence). The CDR3 covers 17 residues. The CDR3 sequence is CASSLWGWGNSNTEAFF. The CDR3 region has the DNA TGTGCCAGCAGTTTATGGGGTTGGGGTAACTCGAACACTGAAGCTTTCTTT.

The genes are TRBV14 and TRBJ1-2; D is unclear. Trimming pared 1 base from V and 5 bases from J, leaving 20 bases between. This CDR3 is built from 17 residues. Per germline, CDR1 SGHDN and CDR2 FVKESK. In nucleotides, the CDR3 is TGTGCCAGCAGCCAAGCCCTGAGATTGTACGGAGAGTATGGCTACACCTTC. Translating it yields CASSQALRLYGEYGYTF. The variable domain in full, with the rest retrieved from reference TRBV14 and TRBJ1-2, is EAGVTQFPSHSVIEKGQTVTLRCDPISGHDNLYWYRRVMGKEIKFLLHFVKESKQDESGMPNNRFLAERTGGTYSTLKVQPAELEDSGVYFCASSQALRLYGEYGYTFGSGTRLTVV.

The chain recombines TRBV30 with TRBJ1-2, with a weak D call TRBD1 (6 bases). The CDR3 is 12 amino acids. V lost 4 bases, J lost 8 bases, and 14 bases lay in between. Germline V gene data show CDR1 as GTSNPN and CDR2 as SVGIG (reference sequence). CDR3 residues: CAWTGGPGGYTF. In DNA form, the CDR3 reads TGTGCCTGGACCGGGGGGCCCGGGGGCTACACCTTC. The variable domain in full, completed from reference TRBV30 and TRBJ1-2, reads SQTIHQWPATLVQPVGSPLSLECTVEGTSNPNLYWYRQAAGRGLQLLFYSVGIGQISSEVPQNLSASRPQDRQFILSSKKLLLSDSGFYLCAWTGGPGGYTFGSGTRLTVV.

CDR3 in amino acids: CASSQGTGANYGYTF. The CDR3 DNA reads TGCGCCAGCAGCCAAGGGACAGGAGCTAACTATGGCTACACCTTC. The V and J genes are TRBV4-1 and TRBJ1-2, with TRBD1 matching 7 bases. CDR1 is MGHRA, CDR2 YSYEKL, per germline. V was clipped by 1 base and J by 0 bases; unmatched bases: 2. This CDR3 contains 15 residues.

V is TRBV29-1 and J is TRBJ1-1; D may be TRBD1 (6 bases). The CDR3 covers 12 residues. Germline values: CDR1 SQVTM, CDR2 ANQGSEA. The chain's CDR3 is CSADRRGSEAFF. The CDR3 bases are TGCAGTGCCGACAGGCGGGGATCTGAAGCTTTCTTT.

The chain recombines TRBV3-1 (or the pseudogene TRBV3-2) with TRBJ2-5, with 11 nucleotides matching TRBD1. The germline V gene encodes CDR1 LGHDT and CDR2 YNNKEL (reference sequence). The J segment lost 1 base and the V segment lost 1 base, leaving 2 bases of the junction unmatched. CDR3 size: 16 residues. The CDR3: CASSQAGTGGQETQYF. CDR3 DNA sequence: TGTGCCAGCAGCCAAGCTGGGACAGGGGGCCAAGAGACCCAGTACTTC.

The V call is TRBV11-2, the J call TRBJ2-3, with 9 positions matching TRBD1. CDR1 SGHAT and CDR2 FQNNGV come from the germline V gene. This CDR3 is built from 15 residues. The V gene end was trimmed by 7 bases and the J gene end by 6 bases; junction bases not matched to a gene: 11. CDR3 DNA sequence: TGTGCCAGCACATTTCGGGACAGGGCCTACGATACGCAGTATTTT. Its translation is CASTFRDRAYDTQYF.

This rearrangement joins TRBV28 to TRBJ1-3; D perhaps matches TRBD1 (5 bases). V lost 5 bases to trimming and J lost 4 bases, with 15 bases between them. The CDR3 is 15 residues long. The germline V gene has CDR1 MDHEN and CDR2 SYDVKM. Here the CDR3 reads CASSPNLGDGNTIYF. Written as DNA, the CDR3 is TGTGCCAGCAGTCCTAATTTAGGGGACGGAAACACCATATATTTT.

The gene calls are TRBV4-1 and TRBJ2-1; 8 nucleotides agree with TRBD2. The CDR3 totals 14 residues. Germline V gene lookup returns CDR1 MGHRA and CDR2 YSYEKL. Trimming at V came to 4 bases and at J to 5 bases, leaving 4 bases not matched to a gene. The CDR3 DNA reads as TGCGCCAGCAGCCTACTAGCGGTCAACAATGAGCAGTTCTTC. This encodes CASSLLAVNNEQFF.

This clone was seen a handful of times. The genes are TRBV11-2 and TRBJ2-7; possible D gene TRBD1, 5 bases. CDR3 size: 14 residues. The V end lost 1 base, the J end lost 6 bases, and 13 bases lay between the germline ends. Per the germline V gene, CDR1 is SGHAT and CDR2 is FQNNGV. CDR3 nucleotides: TGTGCCAGCAGCTTAGCGCAGGGCGCCCGCGAGCAGTACTTC. This translates into CASSLAQGAREQYF.

The CDR3 region is CAISDVGAEPQHF. CDR3 nucleotide sequence: TGTGCCATCAGTGATGTGGGGGCTGAGCCCCAGCATTTT. The chain employs TRBV10-3 and TRBJ1-5; tentatively, D is TRBD1 (6 bases). Germline V lookup: CDR1 ENHRY, CDR2 SYGVKD. The CDR3 runs to 13 residues. Trimming stripped 3 bases from V and 8 bases from J, with 11 bases between.

This chain joins TRBV19 and TRBJ1-5; tentatively, D is TRBD1 (6 bases). Germline V CDR1 and CDR2: LNHDA, SQIVND (reference sequence). The CDR3 spans 13 residues. The V end was cut by 8 bases, the J end by 4 bases, with 12 bases between. The CDR3 reads CASSGTPNQPQHF. In DNA form, the CDR3 reads TGTGCCAGTTCTGGGACACCTAATCAGCCCCAGCATTTT. Using reference TRBV19 and TRBJ1-5 for the parts outside the CDR3, the full variable domain is DGGITQSPKYLFRKEGQNVTLSCEQNLNHDAMYWYRQDPGQGLRLIYYSQIVNDFQKGDIAEGYSVSREKKESFPLTVTSAQKNPTAFYLCASSGTPNQPQHFGDGTRLSIL.

The V gene is TRBV29-1, the J gene TRBJ2-1, with 8 bases matching TRBD2. The V segment lost 5 bases and the J segment 0 bases; nucleotides outside the gene matches: 3. Germline CDR1 is SQVTM and CDR2 is ANQGSEA. CDR3 length: 14 amino acids. CDR3 nucleotide sequence: TGCAGCGTTTCAAGCGGGAGCTCCTACAATGAGCAGTTCTTC. Translated: CSVSSGSSYNEQFF.

The rearrangement links TRBV29-1 to TRBJ1-2; D might be TRBD1 (6 bases). Trimming cost V 4 bases and J 0 bases, with 9 bases left between them. Germline CDR1 is SQVTM and CDR2 is ANQGSEA. CDR3 size: 13 residues. In DNA form, the CDR3 reads TGCAGCGTTGCTACAGGGACTAACTATGGCTACACCTTC. Amino acids: CSVATGTNYGYTF.

The V gene is TRBV19, the J gene TRBJ2-2, with D uncertain. The CDR3 runs to 14 residues. Looked up from germline, CDR1 is LNHDA and CDR2 is SQIVND (reference sequence). With 4 bases removed from V and 0 bases from J, the gap between germline ends came to 6 bases. CDR3 sequence reads: CASSKSTNTGELFF. The CDR3 DNA follows: TGTGCCAGTAGTAAGAGCACGAACACCGGGGAGCTGTTTTTT. Combining the CDR3 with reference TRBV19 and TRBJ2-2 gives the whole variable domain DGGITQSPKYLFRKEGQNVTLSCEQNLNHDAMYWYRQDPGQGLRLIYYSQIVNDFQKGDIAEGYSVSREKKESFPLTVTSAQKNPTAFYLCASSKSTNTGELFFGEGSRLTVL.

The V gene is TRBV11-2, the J gene TRBJ2-7; perhaps TRBD1 as D (6 bases). The V gene lost 0 bases and the J gene lost 2 bases, with 11 bases spanning the gap. CDR3 length: 15 residues. Germline V gene sequence: CDR1 SGHAT, CDR2 FQNNGV. CDR3 nucleotides: TGTGCCAGCAGCTTAGACCCCCAGGGGACCTACGAGCAGTACTTC. It is translated as CASSLDPQGTYEQYF. The full variable domain, its missing parts supplied by reference TRBV11-2 and TRBJ2-7, is EAGVAQSPRYKIIEKRQSVAFWCNPISGHATLYWYQQILGQGPKLLIQFQNNGVVDDSQLPKDRFSAERLKGVDSTLKIQPAKLEDSAVYLCASSLDPQGTYEQYFGPGTRLTVT.

This clone was found once. CDR3 amino acids: CASSIAGQGSDTQYF. The DNA of the CDR3 is TGTGCCAGTAGTATCGCGGGACAGGGGTCAGATACGCAGTATTTT. This chain joins TRBV19 and TRBJ2-3; 10 positions match TRBD1. Germline V lookup: CDR1 LNHDA, CDR2 SQIVND (reference sequence). V lost 3 bases and J lost 4; bases outside the gene matches: 4. The CDR3 extends over 15 amino acids.

This chain links TRBV12-3 or TRBV12-4 with TRBJ2-6; no clear D. V shed 5 bases and J shed 8 bases, with 7 bases lying between them. The CDR3 has 12 residues. The CDR3 sequence: CASSRWTNVLTF. CDR3 in DNA: TGTGCCAGCAGTCGGTGGACCAACGTCCTGACTTTC.

CDR3 protein: CASRGGQINQPQHF. DNA of the CDR3: TGTGCCAGCAGGGGAGGGCAGATCAATCAGCCCCAGCATTTT. V is TRBV28 and J is TRBJ1-5; D unresolved. CDR3 length: 14 residues. Germline values: CDR1 MDHEN, CDR2 SYDVKM. Between the trimmed V and J ends, which lost 6 bases and 3 bases, there was a span of 12 bases.

V and J are TRBV7-9 and TRBJ2-1; D might be TRBD1 (6 bases). CDR1 SEHNR and CDR2 FQNEAQ come from the germline V gene (reference sequence). V was trimmed by 4 bases and J by 4 bases, leaving 11 bases between them. The CDR3 loop spans 14 amino acids. This CDR3 is CASSYRGTYNEQFF. The CDR3 region has the DNA TGTGCCAGCAGCTATAGGGGGACGTACAATGAGCAGTTCTTC.

The rearrangement joins TRBV18 to TRBJ1-1; D gene uncertain. Germline V CDR1 and CDR2: KGHSH, LQKENI. V lost 2 bases and J lost 4, with 14 bases in between. The CDR3 totals 15 residues. The DNA for the CDR3 is TGTGCCAGCTCACCAGGCTTGGATACCAGCACTGAAGCTTTCTTT. As protein: CASSPGLDTSTEAFF.

This clone occurred once. The genes are TRBV2 and TRBJ2-1; 12 nucleotides agree with TRBD2. The CDR3 spans 20 residues. Per the germline V gene, CDR1 is SNHLY and CDR2 is FYNNEI. The V and J ends lost 0 bases and 9 bases, in that order; junction bases with no gene match: 18. This CDR3 reads CASSEARVTSGRPGGSEQFF. For the CDR3, the DNA is TGTGCCAGCAGTGAAGCGCGTGTGACTAGCGGGAGACCTGGAGGTAGTGAGCAGTTCTTC.

This chain connects TRBV28 to TRBJ1-2; a weak D match, TRBD1 (5 bases). The germline CDR1 and CDR2 sequences are MDHEN and SYDVKM. This CDR3 region has 14 residues. V was shortened by 7 bases and J by 7 bases, with 19 bases between the two germline ends. CDR3 residues: CASTFRGTSLGYTF. The CDR3 DNA reads TGTGCCAGCACCTTTCGAGGGACTTCCCTTGGCTACACCTTC.

This chain connects TRBV14 to TRBJ1-1; perhaps TRBD1 as D (5 bases). The CDR3 covers 15 residues. Germline assignment: CDR1 SGHDN and CDR2 FVKESK. The ends were cut back, 4 bases at V and 6 bases at J, with 18 bases in the middle. In nucleotides, the CDR3 is TGTGCCAGCAGCCGAACCGGGTTTGAGGGACCTGAAGCTTTCTTT. It specifies CASSRTGFEGPEAFF.

The chain has TRBV7-9 and TRBJ1-2, with 7 nucleotides matching TRBD1. The germline V gene has CDR1 SEHNR and CDR2 FQNEAQ (reference sequence). Trimming cost V 5 bases and J 6 bases; bases outside gene matches: 6. This CDR3 contains 13 residues. CDR3 residues: CASSRDRENGYTF. The CDR3, as DNA: TGTGCCAGCAGCCGAGACAGGGAAAATGGCTACACCTTC.

This clone was seen more than once but under ten times. V gene TRBV7-2 combines with J gene TRBJ2-5; tentatively, D is TRBD2 (5 bases). Germline V gene data show CDR1 as SGHTA and CDR2 as FQGNSA. This CDR3 has 14 residues. Trimming stripped 2 bases from V and 4 bases from J, with 11 bases between. The DNA for the CDR3 is TGTGCCAGCAGCTTATCGGGGATGAGAGAGACCCAGTACTTC. Protein sequence: CASSLSGMRETQYF. Drawing the rest from reference TRBV7-2 and TRBJ2-5, the complete variable domain is GAGVSQSPSNKVTEKGKDVELRCDPISGHTALYWYRQSLGQGLEFLIYFQGNSAPDKSGLPSDRFSAERTGGSVSTLTIQRTQQEDSAVYLCASSLSGMRETQYFGPGTRLLVL.

The chain joins TRBV11-2 to TRBJ1-2, with no clear D. The germline V gene encodes CDR1 SGHAT and CDR2 FQNNGV. The CDR3 extends over 16 amino acids. V lost 0 bases to trimming and J lost 6 bases, with 17 bases between them. The CDR3 loop is CASSLEDRPGTHGYTF. The CDR3 DNA reads TGTGCCAGCAGCTTAGAGGATCGGCCGGGTACGCATGGCTACACCTTC. Full variable domain (outside the CDR3, taken from reference TRBV11-2 and TRBJ1-2): EAGVAQSPRYKIIEKRQSVAFWCNPISGHATLYWYQQILGQGPKLLIQFQNNGVVDDSQLPKDRFSAERLKGVDSTLKIQPAKLEDSAVYLCASSLEDRPGTHGYTFGSGTRLTVV.

This clone came up a few times. The chain links TRBV6-6 to TRBJ1-1; D might be TRBD1 (5 bases). Trimming removed 8 bases from V and 8 bases from J, with 18 bases in between. CDR1 and CDR2 (germline): MNHNY, SVGAGI (reference sequence). There are 13 residues in the CDR3. The CDR3 bases are TGTGCCAGCCCGGAGTCCGACGGGGCCGAAGCTTTCTTT. Protein product: CASPESDGAEAFF.

CDR3 nucleotides: TGCGCCAGCAGCCCCATCGGACAGGGGAATGAGCAGTTCTTC. Protein sequence: CASSPIGQGNEQFF. The V gene is TRBV4-1, the J gene TRBJ2-1; 9 bases are a match to TRBD1. Unmatched junction bases numbered 5, after V lost 4 bases and J lost 7 bases. Germline V gives CDR1 MGHRA, CDR2 YSYEKL. The CDR3 spans 14 residues.